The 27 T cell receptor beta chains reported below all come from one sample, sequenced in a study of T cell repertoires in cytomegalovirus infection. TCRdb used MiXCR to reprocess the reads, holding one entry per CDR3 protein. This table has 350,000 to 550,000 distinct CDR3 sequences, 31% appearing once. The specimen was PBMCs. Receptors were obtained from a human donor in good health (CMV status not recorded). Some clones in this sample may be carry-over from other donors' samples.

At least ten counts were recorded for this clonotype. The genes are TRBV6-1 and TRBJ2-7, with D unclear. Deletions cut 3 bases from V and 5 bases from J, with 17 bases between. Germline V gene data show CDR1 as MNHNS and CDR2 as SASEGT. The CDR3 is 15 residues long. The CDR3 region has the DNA TGTGCCAGCAGTGAGACCCCGAGTGTTTTTGACGAGCAGTACTTC. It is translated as CASSETPSVFDEQYF.

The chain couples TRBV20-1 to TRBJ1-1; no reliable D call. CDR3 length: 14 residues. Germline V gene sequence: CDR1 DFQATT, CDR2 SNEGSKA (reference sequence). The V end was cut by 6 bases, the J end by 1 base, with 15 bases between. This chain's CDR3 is CSALDPRGNTEAFF. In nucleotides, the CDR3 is TGCAGTGCCCTCGATCCGCGAGGGAACACTGAAGCTTTCTTT.

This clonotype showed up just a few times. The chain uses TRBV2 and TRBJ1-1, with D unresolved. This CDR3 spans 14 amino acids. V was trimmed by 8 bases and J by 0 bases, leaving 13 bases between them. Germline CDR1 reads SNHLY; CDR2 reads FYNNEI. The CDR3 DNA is TGTGCCAGCTGGCTTCGGGCGATGAACACTGAAGCTTTCTTT. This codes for CASWLRAMNTEAFF.

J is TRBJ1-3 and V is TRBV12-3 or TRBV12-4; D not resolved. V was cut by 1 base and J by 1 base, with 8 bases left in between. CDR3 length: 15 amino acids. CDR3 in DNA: TGTGCCAGCAGTTTAGGGCTTGGATCTGGAAACACCATATATTTT. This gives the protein CASSLGLGSGNTIYF.

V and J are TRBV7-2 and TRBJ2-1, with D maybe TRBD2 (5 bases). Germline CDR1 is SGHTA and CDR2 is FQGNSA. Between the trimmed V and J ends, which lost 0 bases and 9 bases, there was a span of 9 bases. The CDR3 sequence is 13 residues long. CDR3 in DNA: TGTGCCAGCAGCTTAGCTTTAGCGTTTGAGCAGTTCTTC. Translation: CASSLALAFEQFF.

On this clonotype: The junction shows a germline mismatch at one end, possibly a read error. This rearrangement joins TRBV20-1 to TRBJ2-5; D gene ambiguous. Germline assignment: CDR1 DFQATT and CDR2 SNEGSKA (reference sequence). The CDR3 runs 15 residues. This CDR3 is CSARDKYDLQEAQYF. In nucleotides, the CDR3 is TGCAGTGCTAGAGATAAGTACGACCTCCAAGAGGCCCAGTACTTC.

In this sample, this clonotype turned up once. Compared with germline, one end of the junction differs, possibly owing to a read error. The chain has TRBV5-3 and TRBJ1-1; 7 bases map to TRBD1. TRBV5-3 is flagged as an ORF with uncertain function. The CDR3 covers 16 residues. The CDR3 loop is CASSLAVTGLNTEAFF. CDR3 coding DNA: TGTGCCAGCAGCTTGGCCGTGACAGGGCTGAACACTGAAGCTTTCTTT.

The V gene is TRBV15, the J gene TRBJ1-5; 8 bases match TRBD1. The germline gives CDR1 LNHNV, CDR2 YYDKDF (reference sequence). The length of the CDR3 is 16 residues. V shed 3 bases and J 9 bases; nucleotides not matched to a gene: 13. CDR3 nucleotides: TGTGCCACCAGCAGGGAACGCGACAGGGGCCTGTGGCCCCAGCATTTT. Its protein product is CATSRERDRGLWPQHF.

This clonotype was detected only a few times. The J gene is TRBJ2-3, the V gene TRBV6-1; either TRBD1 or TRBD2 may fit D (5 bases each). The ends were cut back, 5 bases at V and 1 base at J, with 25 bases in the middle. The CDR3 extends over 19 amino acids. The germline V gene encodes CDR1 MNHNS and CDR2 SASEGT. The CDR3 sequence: CASSCSPGERGDGTDTQYF. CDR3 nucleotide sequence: TGTGCCAGCAGTTGTTCCCCCGGGGAAAGGGGAGATGGCACAGATACGCAGTATTTT.

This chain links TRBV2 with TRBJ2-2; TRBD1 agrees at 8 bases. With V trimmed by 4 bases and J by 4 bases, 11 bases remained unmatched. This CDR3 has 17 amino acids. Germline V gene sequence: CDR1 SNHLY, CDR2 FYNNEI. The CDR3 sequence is CASSGVPQGAVTGELFF. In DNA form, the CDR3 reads TGTGCCAGCAGTGGAGTCCCCCAGGGGGCGGTCACCGGGGAGCTGTTTTTT.

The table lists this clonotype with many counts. The CDR3 reads CASSLTSDRGAEAFF. CDR3 in DNA: TGTGCCAGCAGCTTAACCTCTGACAGGGGCGCTGAAGCTTTCTTT. The rearrangement uses TRBV7-3 and TRBJ1-1; 8 positions agree with TRBD1. V shed 0 bases and J 6 bases; nucleotides not matched to a gene: 6. Germline assignment: CDR1 SGHTA and CDR2 FQGTGA. The CDR3 has 15 amino acids.

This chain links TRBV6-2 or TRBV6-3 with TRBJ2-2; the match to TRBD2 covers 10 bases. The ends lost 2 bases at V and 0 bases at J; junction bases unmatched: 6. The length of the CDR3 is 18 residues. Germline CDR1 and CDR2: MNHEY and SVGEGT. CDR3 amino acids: CASSYHTSGVTNTGELFF. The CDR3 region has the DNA TGTGCCAGCAGTTACCACACTAGCGGGGTCACGAACACCGGGGAGCTGTTTTTT.

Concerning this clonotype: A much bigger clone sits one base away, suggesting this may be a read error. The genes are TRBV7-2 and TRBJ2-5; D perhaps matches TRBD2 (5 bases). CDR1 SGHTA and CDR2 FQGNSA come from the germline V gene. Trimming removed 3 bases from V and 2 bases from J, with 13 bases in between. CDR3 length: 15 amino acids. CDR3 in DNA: TGTGCCAGCAGCTTCGATCGGGGAGTGCAAGAGACCCAGTACTTC. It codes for CASSFDRGVQETQYF.

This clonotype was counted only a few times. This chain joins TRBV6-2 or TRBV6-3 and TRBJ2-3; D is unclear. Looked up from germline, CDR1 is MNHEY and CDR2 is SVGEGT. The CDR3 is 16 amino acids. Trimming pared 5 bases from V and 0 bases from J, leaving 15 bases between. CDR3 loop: CASSQRIGSSTDTQYF. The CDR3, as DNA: TGTGCCAGCAGTCAACGGATCGGGTCTAGCACAGATACGCAGTATTTT.

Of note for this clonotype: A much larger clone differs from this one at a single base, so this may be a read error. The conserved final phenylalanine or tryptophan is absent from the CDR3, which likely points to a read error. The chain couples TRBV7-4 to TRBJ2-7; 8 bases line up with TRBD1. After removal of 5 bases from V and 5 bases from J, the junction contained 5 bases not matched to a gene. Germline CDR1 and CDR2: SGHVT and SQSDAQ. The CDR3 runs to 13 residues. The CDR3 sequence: CASSLTGANEQYL. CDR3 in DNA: TGTGCCAGCAGCCTGACAGGGGCGAACGAGCAGTACTTA.

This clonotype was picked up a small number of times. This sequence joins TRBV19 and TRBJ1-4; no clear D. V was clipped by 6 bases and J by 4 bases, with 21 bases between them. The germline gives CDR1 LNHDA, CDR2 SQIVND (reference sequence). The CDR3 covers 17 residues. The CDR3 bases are TGTGCCAGTAGGGACGGTGCCATCACACCCGATAATGAAAAACTGTTTTTT. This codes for CASRDGAITPDNEKLFF.

CDR3 nucleotide sequence: TGCAGTGCTAGTTATAGCGGGGGGTTACAAGAGACCCAGTACTTC. Amino acids: CSASYSGGLQETQYF. The V gene is TRBV20-1, the J gene TRBJ2-5, with 10 bases that match TRBD2. Germline V CDR1 and CDR2: DFQATT, SNEGSKA (reference sequence). The CDR3 contains 15 residues. Trimming cost V 3 bases and J 2 bases; bases outside gene matches: 6.

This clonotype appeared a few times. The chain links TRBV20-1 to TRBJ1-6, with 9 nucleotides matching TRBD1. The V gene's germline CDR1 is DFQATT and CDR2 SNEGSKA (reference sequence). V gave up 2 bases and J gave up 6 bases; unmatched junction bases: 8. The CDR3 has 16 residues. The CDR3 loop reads CSARTGTGISNSPLHF. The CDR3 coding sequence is TGCAGTGCTAGAACCGGGACAGGGATAAGTAATTCACCCCTCCACTTT.

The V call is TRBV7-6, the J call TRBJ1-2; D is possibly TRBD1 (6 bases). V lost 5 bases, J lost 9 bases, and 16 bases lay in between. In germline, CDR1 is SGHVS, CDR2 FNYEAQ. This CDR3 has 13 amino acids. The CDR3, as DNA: TGTGCCAGCAGCCCATGGACAGAAGAAAGCTACACCTTC. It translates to CASSPWTEESYTF.

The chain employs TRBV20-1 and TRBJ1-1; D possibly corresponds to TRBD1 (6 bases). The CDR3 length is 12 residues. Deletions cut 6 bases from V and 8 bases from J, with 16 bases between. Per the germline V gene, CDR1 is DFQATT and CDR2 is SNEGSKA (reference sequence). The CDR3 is CSAATGDREAFF. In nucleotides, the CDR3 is TGCAGTGCAGCGACAGGCGACCGCGAAGCTTTCTTT.

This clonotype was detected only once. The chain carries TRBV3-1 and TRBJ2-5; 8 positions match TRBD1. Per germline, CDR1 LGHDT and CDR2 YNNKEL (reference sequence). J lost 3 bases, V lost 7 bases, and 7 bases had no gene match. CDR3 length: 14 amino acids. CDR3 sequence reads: CASTLSGGEETQYF. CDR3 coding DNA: TGTGCCAGCACACTATCAGGGGGCGAAGAGACCCAGTACTTC.

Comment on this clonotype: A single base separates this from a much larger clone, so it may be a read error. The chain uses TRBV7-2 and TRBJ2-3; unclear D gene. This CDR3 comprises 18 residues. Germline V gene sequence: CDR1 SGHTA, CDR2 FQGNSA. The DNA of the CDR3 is TGTGCCGGCAGCTTCGCCCGCCCCCTAGAGTTCGGCACAGATACGCAGTATTTT. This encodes CAGSFARPLEFGTDTQYF.

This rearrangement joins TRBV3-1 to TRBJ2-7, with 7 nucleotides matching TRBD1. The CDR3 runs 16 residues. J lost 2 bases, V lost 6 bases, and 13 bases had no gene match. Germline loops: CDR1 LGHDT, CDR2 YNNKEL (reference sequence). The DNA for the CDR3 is TGTGCCAGCAGTCCTACCTACGGGACAGCTACCTACGAGCAGTACTTC. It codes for CASSPTYGTATYEQYF.

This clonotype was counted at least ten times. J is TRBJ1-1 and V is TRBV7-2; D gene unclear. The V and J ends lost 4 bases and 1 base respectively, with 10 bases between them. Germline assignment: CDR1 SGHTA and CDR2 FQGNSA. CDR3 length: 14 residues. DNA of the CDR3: TGTGCCAGCAGCTCGGGCTGGGGGAACACTGAAGCTTTCTTT. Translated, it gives CASSSGWGNTEAFF.

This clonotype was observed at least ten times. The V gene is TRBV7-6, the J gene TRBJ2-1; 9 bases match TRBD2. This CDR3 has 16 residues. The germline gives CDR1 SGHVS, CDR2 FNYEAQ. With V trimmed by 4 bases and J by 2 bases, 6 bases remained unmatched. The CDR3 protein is CASSSEAGGTYNEQFF. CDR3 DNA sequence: TGTGCCAGCAGCTCCGAAGCGGGGGGAACCTACAATGAGCAGTTCTTC. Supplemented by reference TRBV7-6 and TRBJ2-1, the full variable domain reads GAGVSQSPRYKVTKRGQDVALRCDPISGHVSLYWYRQALGQGPEFLTYFNYEAQQDKSGLPNDRFSAERPEGSISTLTIQRTEQRDSAMYRCASSSEAGGTYNEQFFGPGTRLTVL.

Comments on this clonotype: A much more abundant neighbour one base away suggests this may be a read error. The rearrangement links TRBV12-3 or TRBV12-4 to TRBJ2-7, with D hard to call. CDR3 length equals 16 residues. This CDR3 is CASSLYGERTEYEKYF. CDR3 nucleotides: TGTGCCAGCAGTTTATATGGTGAGAGGACGGAATACGAGAAGTACTTC.

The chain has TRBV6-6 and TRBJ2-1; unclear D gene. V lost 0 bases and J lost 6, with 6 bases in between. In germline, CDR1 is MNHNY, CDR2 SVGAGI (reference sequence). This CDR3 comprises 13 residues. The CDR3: CASSYSSVNEQFF. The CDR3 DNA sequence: TGTGCCAGCAGTTACTCCTCCGTCAATGAGCAGTTCTTC.